A selection of T cell receptor beta chains follows, all from one sample in a study of naive CD8 T cells in extremely preterm neonates. The protocol was immunoSEQ multiplex PCR, while the TCRdb copy is restricted to in-frame clones and leaves out a portion. The profile covers roughly 5,200 clones, with approximately 97% appearing a single time and around 0.4% taken by the ten largest. What was sequenced was naive CD8+ T cells from blood. The source is a human donor in good health. Each CDR3 is given without its conserved first and last residue. The D gene is left open where the match is weak.

CDR3: AWSAGQGAARTQY
V: TRBV30
D: TRBD1
J: TRBJ2-5

CDR3: ASSLGPPDTQY
V: TRBV11-2
D: NA
J: TRBJ2-3

CDR3: AWRRLAGVNEQF
V: TRBV30
D: TRBD2
J: TRBJ2-1

CDR3: ATRLAGPPEQF
V: TRBV10-3
D: TRBD2
J: TRBJ2-1

CDR3: ASSFPGLKETQY
V: TRBV5-6
D: TRBD2
J: TRBJ2-5

CDR3: ASRSRLAGSYEQY
V: TRBV7-2
D: NA
J: TRBJ2-7

CDR3: ASSTGQRYEQY
V: TRBV5-1
D: NA
J: TRBJ2-7

CDR3: ASSLGIVQRGLLYNEQF
V: TRBV7-9
D: TRBD2
J: TRBJ2-1

CDR3: ASSFDSYSGNTIY
V: TRBV2
D: NA
J: TRBJ1-3

CDR3: ASSPPAGLAGISYEQY
V: TRBV4-2
D: TRBD2
J: TRBJ2-7

CDR3: ASSVDVGYSYEQY
V: TRBV9
D: NA
J: TRBJ2-7

CDR3: ASSGGTGNNYGYT
V: TRBV5-1
D: TRBD1
J: TRBJ1-2

CDR3: ASSLLSAGNTGELF
V: TRBV28
D: NA
J: TRBJ2-2

CDR3: ATTPGSPYEQY
V: TRBV6-5
D: NA
J: TRBJ2-7

CDR3: ASSHRLAGVTDTQY
V: TRBV7-2
D: TRBD2
J: TRBJ2-3

CDR3: ASRRGTPSSPLH
V: TRBV28
D: NA
J: TRBJ1-6

CDR3: ASSQQGAQGGYT
V: TRBV7-3
D: TRBD1
J: TRBJ1-2

CDR3: AWSVPLGPVGYEQY
V: TRBV30
D: NA
J: TRBJ2-7

CDR3: ASSLWGRGRSYNEQF
V: TRBV28
D: NA
J: TRBJ2-1

CDR3: ASSYTVAGDGDT
V: TRBV6-6
D: NA
J: TRBJ1-2

CDR3: AWSEILQQYGYT
V: TRBV30
D: NA
J: TRBJ1-2

CDR3: ASSPRDRANTEAF
V: TRBV28
D: TRBD1
J: TRBJ1-1

CDR3: ASSFSGGAFNEQF
V: TRBV7-2
D: TRBD2
J: TRBJ2-1

CDR3: ASSLERGLEQY
V: TRBV11-2
D: TRBD1
J: TRBJ2-7

CDR3: ASSPTFGSGWDQPQH
V: TRBV4-1
D: NA
J: TRBJ1-5

CDR3: ASSSIAGGPVDTQY
V: TRBV7-3
D: TRBD2
J: TRBJ2-3

CDR3: ASSRAGSSGANVLT
V: TRBV11-2
D: NA
J: TRBJ2-6

CDR3: ASGVRHLSGNTIY
V: TRBV12-5
D: NA
J: TRBJ1-3